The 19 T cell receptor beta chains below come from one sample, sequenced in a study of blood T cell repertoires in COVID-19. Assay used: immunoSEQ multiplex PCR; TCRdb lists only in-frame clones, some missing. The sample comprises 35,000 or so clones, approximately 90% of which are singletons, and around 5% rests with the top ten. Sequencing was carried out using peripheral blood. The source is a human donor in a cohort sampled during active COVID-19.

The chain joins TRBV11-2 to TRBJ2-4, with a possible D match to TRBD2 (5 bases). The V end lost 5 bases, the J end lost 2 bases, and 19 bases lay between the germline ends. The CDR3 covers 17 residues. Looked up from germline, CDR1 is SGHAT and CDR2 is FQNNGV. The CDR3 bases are TGTGCCAGCAGCCGGGTCCGAGGGAAAGGAACCAAAAACATTCAGTACTTC. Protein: CASSRVRGKGTKNIQYF.

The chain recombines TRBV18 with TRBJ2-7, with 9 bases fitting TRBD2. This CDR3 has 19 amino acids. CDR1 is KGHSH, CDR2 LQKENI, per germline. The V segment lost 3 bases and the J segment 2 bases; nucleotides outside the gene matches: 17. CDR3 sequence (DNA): TGTGCCAGCTCACCCAAACCTATTAGCGGGAGTCTACTAGCCTACGAGCAGTACTTC. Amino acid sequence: CASSPKPISGSLLAYEQYF.

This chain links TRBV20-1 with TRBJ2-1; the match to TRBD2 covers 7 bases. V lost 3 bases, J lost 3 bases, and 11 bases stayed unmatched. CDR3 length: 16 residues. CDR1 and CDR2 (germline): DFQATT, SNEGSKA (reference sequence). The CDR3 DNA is TGCAGTGCTAGTGACCATAGCGGGCGTAACTACAATGAGCAGTTCTTC. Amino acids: CSASDHSGRNYNEQFF.

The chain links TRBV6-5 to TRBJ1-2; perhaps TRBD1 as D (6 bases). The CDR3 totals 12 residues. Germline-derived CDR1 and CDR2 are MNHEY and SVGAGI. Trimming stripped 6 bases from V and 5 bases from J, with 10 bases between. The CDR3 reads CASRDSTYGYTF. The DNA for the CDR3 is TGTGCCAGCAGGGACAGTACGTATGGCTACACCTTC.

The CDR3 region is CASSPGTGVVGELFF. DNA for the CDR3: TGCGCCAGCAGCCCCGGGACAGGGGTGGTCGGGGAGCTGTTTTTT. The J gene is TRBJ2-2, the V gene TRBV10-1, with 10 bases identical to TRBD1. Germline V gene lookup returns CDR1 WNHNN and CDR2 SYGVQD (reference sequence). The CDR3 loop spans 15 amino acids. V lost 6 bases and J lost 7; bases outside the gene matches: 8.

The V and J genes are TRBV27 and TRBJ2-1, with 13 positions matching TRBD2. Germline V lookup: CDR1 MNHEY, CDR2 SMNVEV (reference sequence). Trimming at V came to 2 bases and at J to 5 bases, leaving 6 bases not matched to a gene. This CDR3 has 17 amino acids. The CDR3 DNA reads TGTGCCAGCAGTTTAACACTAGCGGGAGGGTTCCACAATGAGCAGTTCTTC. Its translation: CASSLTLAGGFHNEQFF.

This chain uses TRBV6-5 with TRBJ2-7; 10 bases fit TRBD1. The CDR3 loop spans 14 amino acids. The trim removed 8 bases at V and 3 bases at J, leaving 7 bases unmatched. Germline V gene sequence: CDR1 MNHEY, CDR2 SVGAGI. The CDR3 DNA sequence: TGTGCCAGCGTCTGGGACAGGGGTGACTACGAGCAGTACTTC. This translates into CASVWDRGDYEQYF.

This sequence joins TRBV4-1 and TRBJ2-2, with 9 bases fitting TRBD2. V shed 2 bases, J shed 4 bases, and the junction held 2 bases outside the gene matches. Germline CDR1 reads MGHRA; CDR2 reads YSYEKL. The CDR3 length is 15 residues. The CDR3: CASSQLAGITGELFF. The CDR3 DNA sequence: TGCGCCAGCAGCCAACTAGCGGGGATCACCGGGGAGCTGTTTTTT.

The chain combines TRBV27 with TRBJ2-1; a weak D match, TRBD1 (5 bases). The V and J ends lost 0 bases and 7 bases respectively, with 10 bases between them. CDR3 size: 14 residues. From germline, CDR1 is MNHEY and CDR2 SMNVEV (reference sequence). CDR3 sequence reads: CASSLSGRGNEQFF. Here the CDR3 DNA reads TGTGCCAGCAGTTTATCGGGGCGTGGGAATGAGCAGTTCTTC.

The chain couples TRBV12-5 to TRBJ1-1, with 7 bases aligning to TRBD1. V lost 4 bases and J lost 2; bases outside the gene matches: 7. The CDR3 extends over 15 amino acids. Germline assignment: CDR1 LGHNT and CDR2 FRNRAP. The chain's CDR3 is CASGYPRTGNTEAFF. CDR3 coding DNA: TGTGCTAGTGGTTACCCCAGGACAGGAAACACTGAAGCTTTCTTT.

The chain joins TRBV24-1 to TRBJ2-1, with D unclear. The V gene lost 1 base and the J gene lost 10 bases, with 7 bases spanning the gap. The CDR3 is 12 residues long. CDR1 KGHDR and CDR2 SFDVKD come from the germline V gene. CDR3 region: CATSDFPEEQFF. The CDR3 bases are TGTGCCACCAGTGATTTTCCTGAGGAGCAGTTCTTC.

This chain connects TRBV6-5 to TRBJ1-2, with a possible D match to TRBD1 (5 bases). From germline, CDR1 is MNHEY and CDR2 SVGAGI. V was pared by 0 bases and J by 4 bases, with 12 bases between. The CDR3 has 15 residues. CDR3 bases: TGTGCCAGCAGTTACTCGCCGGGACTCCTCTATGGCTACACCTTC. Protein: CASSYSPGLLYGYTF.

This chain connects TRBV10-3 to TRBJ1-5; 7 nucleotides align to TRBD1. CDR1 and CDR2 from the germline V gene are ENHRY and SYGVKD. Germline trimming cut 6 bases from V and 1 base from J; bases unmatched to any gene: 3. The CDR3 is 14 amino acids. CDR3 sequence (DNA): TGTGCCATCAGCCAGGACAGGAGCAATCAGCCCCAGCATTTT. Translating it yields CAISQDRSNQPQHF.

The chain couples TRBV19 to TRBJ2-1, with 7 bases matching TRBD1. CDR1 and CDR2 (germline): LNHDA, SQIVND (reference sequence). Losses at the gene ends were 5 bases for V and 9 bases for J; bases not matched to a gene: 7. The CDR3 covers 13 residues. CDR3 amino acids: CASSETPGGEQFF. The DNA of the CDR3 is TGTGCCAGTAGTGAAACACCAGGGGGTGAGCAGTTCTTC.

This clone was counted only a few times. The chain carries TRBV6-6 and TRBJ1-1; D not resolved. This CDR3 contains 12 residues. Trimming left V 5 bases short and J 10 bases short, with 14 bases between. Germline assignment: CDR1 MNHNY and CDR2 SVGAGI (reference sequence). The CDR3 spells CASSLGTMGAFF. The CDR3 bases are TGTGCCAGCAGTCTGGGCACGATGGGAGCTTTCTTT.

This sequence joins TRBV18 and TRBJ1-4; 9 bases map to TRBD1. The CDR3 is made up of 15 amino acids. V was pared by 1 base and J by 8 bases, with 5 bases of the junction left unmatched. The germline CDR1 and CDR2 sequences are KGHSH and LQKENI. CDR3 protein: CASSPRDREGEKLFF. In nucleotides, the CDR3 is TGTGCCAGCTCACCACGGGACAGGGAAGGAGAAAAACTGTTTTTT.

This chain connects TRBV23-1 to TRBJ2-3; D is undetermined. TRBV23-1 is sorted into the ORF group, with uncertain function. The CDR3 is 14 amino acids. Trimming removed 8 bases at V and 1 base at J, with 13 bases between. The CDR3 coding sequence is TGCGCCAGCCCTTCGTTCTCAGGCACAGATACGCAGTATTTT. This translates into CASPSFSGTDTQYF.

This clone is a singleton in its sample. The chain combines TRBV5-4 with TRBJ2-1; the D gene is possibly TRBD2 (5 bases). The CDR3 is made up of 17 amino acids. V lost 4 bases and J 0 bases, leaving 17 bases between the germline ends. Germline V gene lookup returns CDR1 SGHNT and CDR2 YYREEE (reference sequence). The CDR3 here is CASSPPPPGSSYNEQFF. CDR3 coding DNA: TGTGCCAGCAGCCCCCCCCCGCCGGGGAGCTCCTACAATGAGCAGTTCTTC.

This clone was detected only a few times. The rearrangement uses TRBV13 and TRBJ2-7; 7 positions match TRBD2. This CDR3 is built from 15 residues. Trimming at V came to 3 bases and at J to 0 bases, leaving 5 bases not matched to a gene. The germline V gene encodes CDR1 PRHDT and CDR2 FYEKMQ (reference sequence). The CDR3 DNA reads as TGTGCCAGCAGCTTTGGTCTAGCGGACTCCTACGAGCAGTACTTC. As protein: CASSFGLADSYEQYF.